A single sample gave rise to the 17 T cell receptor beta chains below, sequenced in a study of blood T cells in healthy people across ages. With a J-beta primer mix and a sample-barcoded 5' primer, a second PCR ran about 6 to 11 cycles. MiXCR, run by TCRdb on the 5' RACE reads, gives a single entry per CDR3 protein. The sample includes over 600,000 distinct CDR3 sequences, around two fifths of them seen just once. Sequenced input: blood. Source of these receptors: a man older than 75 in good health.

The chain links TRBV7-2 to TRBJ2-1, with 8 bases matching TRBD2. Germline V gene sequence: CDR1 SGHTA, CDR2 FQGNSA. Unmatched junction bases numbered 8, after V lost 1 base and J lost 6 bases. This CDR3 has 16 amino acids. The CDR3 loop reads CASSLESGRVGNEQFF. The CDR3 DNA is TGTGCCAGCAGCTTAGAGAGCGGGAGAGTAGGCAATGAGCAGTTCTTC.

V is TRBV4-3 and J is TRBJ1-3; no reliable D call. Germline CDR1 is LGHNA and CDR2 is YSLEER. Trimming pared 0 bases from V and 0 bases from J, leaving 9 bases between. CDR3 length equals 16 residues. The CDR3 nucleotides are TGCGCCAGCAGCCAAGACCCGGAGGCCTCTGGAAACACCATATATTTT. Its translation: CASSQDPEASGNTIYF.

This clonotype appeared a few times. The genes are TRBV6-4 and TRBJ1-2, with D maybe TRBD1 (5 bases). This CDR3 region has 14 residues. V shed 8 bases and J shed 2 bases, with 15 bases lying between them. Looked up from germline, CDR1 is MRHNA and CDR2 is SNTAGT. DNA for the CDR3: TGTGCCAGCCGAGTGCGGGGCCAGAACTATGGCTACACCTTC. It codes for CASRVRGQNYGYTF.

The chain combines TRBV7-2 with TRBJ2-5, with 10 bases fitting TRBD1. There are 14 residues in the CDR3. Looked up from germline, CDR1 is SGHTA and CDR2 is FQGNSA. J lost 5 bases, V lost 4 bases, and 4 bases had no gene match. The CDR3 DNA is TGTGCCAGCAGCTGGGACAGGGGCGGGGAGACCCAGTACTTC. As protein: CASSWDRGGETQYF. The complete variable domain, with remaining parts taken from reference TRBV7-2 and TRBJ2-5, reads GAGVSQSPSNKVTEKGKDVELRCDPISGHTALYWYRQSLGQGLEFLIYFQGNSAPDKSGLPSDRFSAERTGGSVSTLTIQRTQQEDSAVYLCASSWDRGGETQYFGPGTRLLVL.

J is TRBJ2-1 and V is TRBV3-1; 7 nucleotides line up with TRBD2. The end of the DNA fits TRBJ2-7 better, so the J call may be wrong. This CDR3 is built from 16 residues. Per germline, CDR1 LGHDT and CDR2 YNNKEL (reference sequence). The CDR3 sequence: CASSQRAGTSYNEQYF. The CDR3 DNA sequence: TGTGCCAGCAGCCAACGAGCGGGGACGTCGTACAATGAGCAGTACTTC.

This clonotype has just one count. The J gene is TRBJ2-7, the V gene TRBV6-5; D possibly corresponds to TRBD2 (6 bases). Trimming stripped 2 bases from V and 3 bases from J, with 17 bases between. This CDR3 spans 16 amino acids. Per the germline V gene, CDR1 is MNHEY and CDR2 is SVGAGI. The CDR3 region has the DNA TGTGCCAGCAGTTACCTCCTCGGGGGACGGAGCTACGAGCAGTACTTC. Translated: CASSYLLGGRSYEQYF.

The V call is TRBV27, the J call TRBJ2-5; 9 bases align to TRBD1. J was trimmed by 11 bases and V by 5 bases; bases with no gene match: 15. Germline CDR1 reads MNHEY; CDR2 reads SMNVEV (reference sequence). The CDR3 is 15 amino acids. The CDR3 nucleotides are TGTGCCAGCAGTCCACGGACAGGGGCCTACAATGAGCAGTACTTC. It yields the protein CASSPRTGAYNEQYF.

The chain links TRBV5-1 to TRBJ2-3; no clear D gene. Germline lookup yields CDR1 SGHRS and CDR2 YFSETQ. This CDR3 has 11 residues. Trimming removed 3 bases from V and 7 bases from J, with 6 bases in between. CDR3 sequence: CASSSSYTQYF. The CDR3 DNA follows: TGCGCCAGCAGCTCGAGTTATACGCAGTATTTT.

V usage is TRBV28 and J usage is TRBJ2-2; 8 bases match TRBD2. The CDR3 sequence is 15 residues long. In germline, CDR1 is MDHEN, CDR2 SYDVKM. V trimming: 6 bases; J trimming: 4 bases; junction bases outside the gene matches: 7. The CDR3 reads CASRPGLDITGELFF. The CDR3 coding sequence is TGTGCCAGCAGACCGGGACTAGACATCACCGGGGAGCTGTTTTTT.

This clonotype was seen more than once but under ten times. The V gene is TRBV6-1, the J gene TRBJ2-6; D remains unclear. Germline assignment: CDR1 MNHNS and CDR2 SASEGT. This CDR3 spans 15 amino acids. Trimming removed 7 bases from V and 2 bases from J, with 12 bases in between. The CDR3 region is CASIPPGTGANVLTF. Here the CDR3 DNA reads TGTGCCAGCATCCCCCCAGGTACTGGGGCCAACGTCCTGACTTTC.

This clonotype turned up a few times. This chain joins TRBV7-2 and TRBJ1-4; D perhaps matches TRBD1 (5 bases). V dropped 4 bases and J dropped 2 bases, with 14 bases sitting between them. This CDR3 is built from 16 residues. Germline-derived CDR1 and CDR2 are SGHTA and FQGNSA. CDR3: CASSSPTRGTNEKLFF. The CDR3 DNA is TGTGCCAGCAGCTCCCCGACCCGGGGCACTAATGAAAAACTGTTTTTT.

The CDR3 is CASSLYRDYPSGANVLTF. CDR3 coding DNA: TGTGCCAGCAGCTTATACCGGGACTATCCCTCTGGGGCCAACGTCCTGACTTTC. V is TRBV7-2 and J is TRBJ2-6, with 7 bases identical to TRBD2. The V gene's germline CDR1 is SGHTA and CDR2 FQGNSA. The CDR3 covers 18 residues. With V trimmed by 2 bases and J by 0 bases, 7 bases remained unmatched.

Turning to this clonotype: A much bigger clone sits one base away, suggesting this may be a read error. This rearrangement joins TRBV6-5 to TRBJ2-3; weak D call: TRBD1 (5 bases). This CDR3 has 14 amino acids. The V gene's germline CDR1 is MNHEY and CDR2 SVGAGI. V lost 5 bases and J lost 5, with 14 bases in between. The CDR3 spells CASSRTRNRDTQYF. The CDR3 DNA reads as TGTGCCAGCAGTCGGACAAGGAATAGAGATACGCAGTATTTT.

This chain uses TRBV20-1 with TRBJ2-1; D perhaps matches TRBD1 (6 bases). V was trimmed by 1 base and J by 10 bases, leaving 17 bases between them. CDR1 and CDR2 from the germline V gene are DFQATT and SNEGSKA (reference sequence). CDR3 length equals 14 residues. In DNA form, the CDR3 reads TGCAGTGCTAGAGGAGGGGGTTCCACCTACGAGCAGTTCTTC. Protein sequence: CSARGGGSTYEQFF.

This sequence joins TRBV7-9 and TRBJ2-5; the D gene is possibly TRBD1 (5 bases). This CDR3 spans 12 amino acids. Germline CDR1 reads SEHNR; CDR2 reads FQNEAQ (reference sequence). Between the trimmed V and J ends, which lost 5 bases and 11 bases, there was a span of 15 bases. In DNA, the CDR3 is TGTGCCAGCAGCCCTTGGGGCCGTGAGCAGTACTTC. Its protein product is CASSPWGREQYF.

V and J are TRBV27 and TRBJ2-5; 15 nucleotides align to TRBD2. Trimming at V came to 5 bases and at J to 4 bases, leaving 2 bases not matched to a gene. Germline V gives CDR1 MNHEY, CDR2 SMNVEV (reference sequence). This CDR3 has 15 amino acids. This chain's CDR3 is CASSPGLAGGETQYF. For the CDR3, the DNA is TGTGCCAGCAGTCCGGGACTAGCGGGGGGAGAGACCCAGTACTTC.

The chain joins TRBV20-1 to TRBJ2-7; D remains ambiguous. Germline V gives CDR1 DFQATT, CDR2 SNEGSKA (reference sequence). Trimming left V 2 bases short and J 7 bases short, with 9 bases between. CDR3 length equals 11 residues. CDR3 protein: CSARTRREQYF. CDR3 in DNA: TGCAGTGCTAGAACCAGACGGGAGCAGTACTTC.